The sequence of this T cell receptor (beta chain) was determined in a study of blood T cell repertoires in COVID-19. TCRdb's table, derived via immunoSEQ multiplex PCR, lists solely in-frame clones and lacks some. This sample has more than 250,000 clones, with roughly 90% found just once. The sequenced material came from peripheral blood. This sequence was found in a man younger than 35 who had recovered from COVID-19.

The CDR3, as DNA: TGTGCCAGCAGCTCCGAACTTGGACTAGCGGGACGGGAGGAGCAGTTCTTC. This codes for CASSSELGLAGREEQFF. The chain recombines TRBV7-9 with TRBJ2-1, with 12 bases lining up with TRBD2. Trimming cost V 4 bases and J 10 bases; bases outside gene matches: 14. The CDR3 sequence is 17 residues long. CDR1 and CDR2 from the germline V gene are SEHNR and FQNEAQ (reference sequence).